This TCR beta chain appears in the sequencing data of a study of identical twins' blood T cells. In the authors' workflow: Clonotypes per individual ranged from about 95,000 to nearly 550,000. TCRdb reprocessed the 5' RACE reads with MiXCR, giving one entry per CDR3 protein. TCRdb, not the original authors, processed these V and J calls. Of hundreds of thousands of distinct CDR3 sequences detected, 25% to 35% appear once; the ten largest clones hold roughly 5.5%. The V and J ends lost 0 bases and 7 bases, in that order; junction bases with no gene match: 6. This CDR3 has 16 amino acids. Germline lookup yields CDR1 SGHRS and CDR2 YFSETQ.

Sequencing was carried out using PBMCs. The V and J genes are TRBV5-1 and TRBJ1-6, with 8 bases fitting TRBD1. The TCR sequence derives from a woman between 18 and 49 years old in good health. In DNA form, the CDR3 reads TGCGCCAGCAGCTTGGCATCAGGGGGCGTGAATTCACCCCTCCACTTT. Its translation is CASSLASGGVNSPLHF. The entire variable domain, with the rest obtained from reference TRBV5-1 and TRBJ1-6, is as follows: KAGVTQTPRYLIKTRGQQVTLSCSPISGHRSVSWYQQTPGQGLQFLFEYFSETQRNKGNFPGRFSGRQFSNSRSEMNVSTLELGDSALYLCASSLASGGVNSPLHFGNGTRLTVT.